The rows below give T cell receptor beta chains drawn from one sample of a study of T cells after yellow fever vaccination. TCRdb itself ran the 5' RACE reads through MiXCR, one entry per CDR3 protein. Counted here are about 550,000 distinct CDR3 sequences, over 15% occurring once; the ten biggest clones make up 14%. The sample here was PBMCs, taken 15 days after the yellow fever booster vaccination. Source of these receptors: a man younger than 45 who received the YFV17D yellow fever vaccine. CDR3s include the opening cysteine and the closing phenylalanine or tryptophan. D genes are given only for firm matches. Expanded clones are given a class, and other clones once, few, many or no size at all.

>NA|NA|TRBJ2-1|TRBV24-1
CAPPGGCSGGYNEQFF
TGTGCCCCCCCAGGGGGATGTAGCGGAGGCTACAATGAGCAGTTCTTC
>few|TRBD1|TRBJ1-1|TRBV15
CATSRDTGVEAFF
TGTGCCACCAGCAGAGATACAGGGGTTGAAGCTTTCTTT
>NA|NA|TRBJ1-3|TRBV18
CASSPEARTGNTIYF
TGTGCCAGCTCACCGGAAGCTCGTACTGGAAACACCATATATTTT
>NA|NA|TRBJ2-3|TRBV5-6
CASSLDGAASTDTQYF
TGTGCCAGCAGCTTGGATGGGGCCGCTAGCACAGATACGCAGTATTTT
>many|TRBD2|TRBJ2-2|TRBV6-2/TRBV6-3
CASSYPSGRPTGELFF
TGTGCCAGCAGTTATCCCAGCGGGAGACCCACCGGGGAGCTGTTTTTT
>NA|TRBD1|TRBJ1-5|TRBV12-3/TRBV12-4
CASSHGQVDQPQHF
TGTGCCAGCAGTCACGGACAGGTAGATCAGCCCCAGCATTTT
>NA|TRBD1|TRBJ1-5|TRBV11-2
CASSRGPTGAGGLQPQHF
TGTGCCAGCAGCCGCGGGCCCACAGGGGCGGGAGGCTTGCAGCCCCAGCATTTT
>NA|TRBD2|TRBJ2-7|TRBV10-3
CAISEKDDSGQYEQYF
TGTGCCATCAGTGAGAAGGATGATAGCGGGCAATACGAGCAGTACTTC
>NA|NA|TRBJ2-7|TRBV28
CASSGTVYEQYF
TGTGCCAGCAGCGGGACTGTGTACGAGCAGTACTTC
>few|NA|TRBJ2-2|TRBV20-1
CSAGTPSGEGNTGELFF
TGCAGTGCGGGAACCCCGTCAGGGGAGGGGAACACCGGGGAGCTGTTTTTT
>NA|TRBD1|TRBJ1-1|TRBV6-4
CASSDPPKGQGESAEAFF
TGTGCCAGCAGCGACCCTCCTAAGGGACAGGGTGAATCCGCTGAAGCTTTCTTT
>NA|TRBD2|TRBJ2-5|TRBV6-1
CASCRAGGAETQYF
TGTGCCAGCTGTAGAGCGGGAGGGGCAGAGACCCAGTACTTC
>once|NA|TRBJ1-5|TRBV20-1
CSARDAGGSNQPQHF
TGCAGTGCTAGAGATGCGGGTGGTAGCAATCAGCCCCAGCATTTT
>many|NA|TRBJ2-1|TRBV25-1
CASSRSGEQFF
TGTGCCAGCAGCAGATCGGGAGAGCAGTTCTTC
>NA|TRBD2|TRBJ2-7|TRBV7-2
CASSLVGTSGSYEQYF
TGTGCCAGCAGCTTGGTCGGGACTAGCGGGAGCTACGAGCAGTACTTC
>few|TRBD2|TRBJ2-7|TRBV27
CASSNRLAAGGQHF
TGTGCCAGCAGTAACCGCCTTGCCGCGGGAGGCCAACACTTC
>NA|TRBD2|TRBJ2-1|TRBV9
CASSASGSFYNEQFF
TGTGCCAGCAGCGCTAGCGGGAGTTTTTACAATGAGCAGTTCTTC
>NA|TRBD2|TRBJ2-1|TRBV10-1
CASTLGLAGDNEQFF
TGCGCCAGCACCCTGGGACTAGCGGGGGACAATGAGCAGTTCTTC
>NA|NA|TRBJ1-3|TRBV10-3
CAISDPHKASGNTIYF
TGTGCCATCAGTGACCCGCATAAGGCCAGTGGAAACACCATATATTTT
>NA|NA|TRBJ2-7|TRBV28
CASSLWSYEQYF
TGTGCCAGCAGTTTATGGTCATACGAGCAGTACTTC
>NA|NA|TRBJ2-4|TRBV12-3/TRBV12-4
CASSLDFGANIQYF
TGTGCCAGCAGCCTAGACTTCGGGGCAAACATTCAGTACTTC
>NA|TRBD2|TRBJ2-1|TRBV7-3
CASSSGLVSEQFF
TGTGCCAGCAGCTCGGGACTAGTAAGTGAGCAGTTCTTC
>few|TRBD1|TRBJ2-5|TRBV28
CASSGTGRRVGETQYF
TGTGCCAGCAGTGGGACAGGACGCCGAGTAGGAGAGACCCAGTACTTC
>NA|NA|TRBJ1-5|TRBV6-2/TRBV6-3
CASSYGTGGLGNQPQHF
TGTGCCAGCAGTTACGGAACCGGGGGCCTGGGCAATCAGCCCCAGCATTTT
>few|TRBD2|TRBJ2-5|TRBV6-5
CASSSTSGWETQYF
TGTGCCAGCAGTTCGACTAGCGGGTGGGAGACCCAGTACTTC
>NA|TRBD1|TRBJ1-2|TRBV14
CASSQNRGPNYGYTF
TGTGCCAGCAGCCAGAACAGGGGGCCTAACTATGGCTACACCTTC
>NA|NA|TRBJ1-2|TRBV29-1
CSVGVGLDGYTF
TGCAGCGTTGGAGTCGGGTTAGATGGCTACACCTTC
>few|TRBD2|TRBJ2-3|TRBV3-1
CASSLSGSDTDTQYF
TGTGCCAGCAGCCTTAGCGGGAGTGACACAGATACGCAGTATTTT
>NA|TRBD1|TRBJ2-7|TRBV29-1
CSETGTGRGEQYF
TGCAGCGAGACCGGGACAGGGAGGGGCGAGCAGTACTTC
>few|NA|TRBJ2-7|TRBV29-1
CSVEGLAYEQYF
TGCAGCGTTGAGGGCTTAGCGTACGAGCAGTACTTC
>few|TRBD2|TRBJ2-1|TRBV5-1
CASSLASGSGEQFF
TGCGCCAGCAGCTTGGCTAGCGGGAGCGGTGAGCAGTTCTTC
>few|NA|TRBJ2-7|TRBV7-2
CASSLVSAGEQYF
TGTGCCAGCAGCTTAGTCTCGGCAGGGGAGCAGTACTTC
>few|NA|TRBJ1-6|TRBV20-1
CSARSGHHNSPLHF
TGCAGTGCACGCTCGGGACACCATAATTCACCCCTCCACTTT
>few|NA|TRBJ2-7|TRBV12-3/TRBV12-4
CASSLRENGYEQYF
TGTGCCAGCAGTTTAAGGGAGAACGGTTACGAGCAGTACTTC
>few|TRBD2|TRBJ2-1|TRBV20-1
CSARKTSGAYNEQFF
TGCAGTGCTCGCAAGACTAGCGGGGCATACAATGAGCAGTTCTTC
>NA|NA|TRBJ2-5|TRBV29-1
CSVDLMRGETQYF
TGCAGCGTTGACCTGATGAGGGGAGAGACCCAGTACTTC
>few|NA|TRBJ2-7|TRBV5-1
CASSQAPGSHEQYF
TGCGCCAGCAGCCAAGCGCCAGGGTCCCACGAGCAGTACTTC
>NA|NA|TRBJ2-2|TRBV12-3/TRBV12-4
CASSTPPGPLNTGELFF
TGTGCCAGCAGTACACCCCCGGGACCCCTGAACACCGGGGAGCTGTTTTTT
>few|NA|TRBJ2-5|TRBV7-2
CASSLSRDLQETQYF
TGTGCCAGCAGCTTATCACGGGACCTCCAAGAGACCCAGTACTTC
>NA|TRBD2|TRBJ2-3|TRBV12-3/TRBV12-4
CASSPSGGTQYF
TGTGCCAGCAGCCCGTCGGGGGGTACGCAGTATTTT
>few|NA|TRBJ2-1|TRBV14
CASSQEAGTPAYNEQFF
TGTGCCAGCAGCCAAGAGGCGGGGACGCCCGCCTACAATGAGCAGTTCTTC
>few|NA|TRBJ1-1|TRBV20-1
CSATAGGMNTEAFF
TGCAGTGCTACGGCCGGGGGGATGAACACTGAAGCTTTCTTT
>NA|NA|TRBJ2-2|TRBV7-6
CASSFPPGLGATPNTGELFF
TGTGCCAGCAGCTTCCCTCCGGGGTTAGGGGCGACTCCGAACACCGGGGAGCTGTTTTTT
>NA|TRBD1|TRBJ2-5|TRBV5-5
CASSLGTAEGKTQYF
TGTGCCAGCAGCTTAGGGACAGCCGAGGGGAAGACCCAGTACTTC
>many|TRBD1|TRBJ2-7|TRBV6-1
CASRAGTGNSYEQYF
TGTGCCAGCAGGGCCGGGACAGGAAACTCCTACGAGCAGTACTTC
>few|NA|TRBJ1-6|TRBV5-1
CASSLGQQNSPLHF
TGCGCCAGCAGCTTAGGGCAGCAAAATTCACCCCTCCACTTT
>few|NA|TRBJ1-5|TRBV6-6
CASRVWNQPQHF
TGTGCCAGCCGGGTCTGGAATCAGCCCCAGCATTTT
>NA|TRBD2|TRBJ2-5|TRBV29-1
CSGREALETQYF
TGCAGCGGCCGGGAGGCCCTAGAGACCCAGTACTTC